This TCR beta chain was identified during a study of cytomegalovirus exposure and HLA in healthy donors. The V gene's germline CDR1 is GTSNPN and CDR2 SVGIG (reference sequence). V lost 2 bases, J lost 5 bases, and 10 bases stayed unmatched. This CDR3 has 16 amino acids. Researchers ran the PCR with 60 Vbeta and 13 Jbeta primers. Profiling relied on immunoSEQ multiplex PCR, and the TCRdb table lists in-frame clones only, not all of them. The sample consists of tens of thousands of clones, roughly 76% of them appearing once. This clone occurred once. Sample: PBMCs. This rearrangement joins TRBV30 to TRBJ2-2; 8 bases align to TRBD2. The clonotype was recovered from a male donor in good health and CMV-seronegative. CDR3 nucleotides: TGTGCCTGGAGTTATGCGGGGGGCCTCGGGACCGGGGAGCTGTTTTTT. Its translation is CAWSYAGGLGTGELFF. Variable domain in full (rest from reference TRBV30 and TRBJ2-2): SQTIHQWPATLVQPVGSPLSLECTVEGTSNPNLYWYRQAAGRGLQLLFYSVGIGQISSEVPQNLSASRPQDRQFILSSKKLLLSDSGFYLCAWSYAGGLGTGELFFGEGSRLTVL.